The source of this T cell receptor beta chain is a study of CD8 T cells in Susac syndrome. Study findings and constraints: Regarding the TCR sequencing and HLA analysis, the study admitted that a relatively small number of individuals were involved.

Sequencing targeted TCR beta in blood CD8+ and CD4+ T cells. The control participants were healthy donors, and these controls were matched with respect to both age and sex. The V gene's germline CDR1 is SEHNR and CDR2 FQNEAQ (reference sequence). This CDR3 spans 14 amino acids. V shed 4 bases, J shed 7 bases, and the junction held 5 bases outside the gene matches. RNA was extracted with the RNeasy kit, and a quantity of roughly 0.5 to 1 ug was reverse transcribed using random hexamers. immunoSEQ multiplex PCR amplified TCR beta CDR3 across 54 Vbeta, 13 Jbeta. Using its own MiXCR run on the immunoSEQ multiplex PCR reads, TCRdb lists one record per CDR3 protein. The table has under 200,000 distinct CDR3 sequences, about 91% seen once. Details on this clonotype: No antigen is known for it.

This clonotype originated in a human donor in good health. Sample: CD4+ T cells from PBMCs. The chain joins TRBV7-9 to TRBJ1-5; 9 positions agree with TRBD1. Written as DNA, the CDR3 is TGTGCCAGCAGCTCTACAGGGGGCGACCAGCCCCAGCATTTT. As protein: CASSSTGGDQPQHF.